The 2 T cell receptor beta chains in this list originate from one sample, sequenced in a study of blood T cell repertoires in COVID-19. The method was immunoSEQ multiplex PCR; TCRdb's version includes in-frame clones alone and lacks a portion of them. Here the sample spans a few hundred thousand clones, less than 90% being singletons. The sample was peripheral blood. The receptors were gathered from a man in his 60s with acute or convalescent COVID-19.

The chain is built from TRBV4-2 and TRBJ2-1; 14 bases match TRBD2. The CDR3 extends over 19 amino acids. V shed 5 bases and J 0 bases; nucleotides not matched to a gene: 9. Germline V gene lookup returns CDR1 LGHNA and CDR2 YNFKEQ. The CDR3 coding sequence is TGTGCCAGCAGCAAAACAACCGGGACTAGCGGGAGCTCCTACAATGAGCAGTTCTTC. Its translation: CASSKTTGTSGSSYNEQFF.

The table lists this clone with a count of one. As DNA, the CDR3 is TGTGCCAGCAGGGACTCAGGGGAGTATCAGCCCCAGCATTTT. This encodes CASRDSGEYQPQHF. V is TRBV6-5 and J is TRBJ1-5, with D possibly matching TRBD1 (6 bases). Trimming removed 6 bases at V and 5 bases at J, with 14 bases between. The germline V gene has CDR1 MNHEY and CDR2 SVGAGI. The CDR3 loop spans 14 amino acids.